This TCR beta chain emerged from a study of T cells in Graves' hyperthyroidism and ophthalmopathy. This clonotype showed up just a few times. CDR3 size: 14 residues. Trimming at V came to 5 bases and at J to 6 bases, leaving 7 bases not matched to a gene. The germline CDR1 and CDR2 sequences are SEHNR and FQNEAQ (reference sequence). Amplified TCR beta CDR3 regions derived from RNA transcripts. The TCR CDR3 first-round RT-PCR relied on the HTBI primer set. A single record per CDR3 protein comes from TCRdb applying MiXCR to the multiplex PCR reads. The sample includes fewer than 450,000 distinct CDR3 sequences, 12% to 15% seen only once; the top ten take approximately 19%.

The V gene is TRBV7-9, the J gene TRBJ1-2; TRBD1 matches at 9 bases. The sample taken for sequencing was blood. The TCR comes from an older woman with Graves' ophthalmopathy. The CDR3 sequence: CASSIQGARDGYTF. CDR3 coding DNA: TGTGCCAGCAGCATACAGGGGGCCAGGGATGGCTACACCTTC.